This T cell receptor beta chain was sequenced in a study of PD-L1 blockade in urothelial cancer. For the study at large: Earlier, patients had received 0 to 3 chemotherapy regimens. After treatment start, blood was analyzed at 3 weeks (second dose) and at 6 weeks. The median T cell count in blood samples was 110,000 to 150,000.

This CDR3 region has 14 residues. Germline V gene data show CDR1 as SGDLS and CDR2 as YYNGEE. J was trimmed by 5 bases and V by 3 bases; bases with no gene match: 5. This clone was detected only a few times. This sample's time point: pretreatment peripheral blood. Each patient gave between 1 and 8 samples of peripheral blood mononuclear cells, which were collected pretreatment and during treatment. The table came from immunoSEQ multiplex PCR; TCRdb's copy has only in-frame clones and leaves some out. Of some 71,000 clones detected, more than 75% appear once; the ten largest clones hold about 16%. This TCR came from a man between 60 and 75 years old with urothelial cancer. The chain couples TRBV9 to TRBJ2-5; TRBD1 matches at 9 bases. This specimen was PBMCs, taken around atezolizumab (anti-PD-L1) treatment. The CDR3 DNA reads as TGTGCCAGCAGCGAGGGACAGGGTGGTGAGACCCAGTACTTC. Amino acids: CASSEGQGGETQYF.